Below, 29 T cell receptor beta chains from the same sample are listed, as sequenced in a study of response to subunit inactivated influenza vaccine. One entry per CDR3 protein results from TCRdb running MiXCR on the RT-PCR reads. The sample contains some 570,000 distinct CDR3 sequences, around 11% of which appear only once. These records were also assigned to another study, of T cells expressing NK-cell markers. That study adds: Synthesis of TCR beta cDNA relied on 5'RACE template switching carrying UMIs.

The sample here was PBMCs from blood, taken on the day of vaccination. The source is a man in his fifties who received an inactivated influenza vaccine.

The rearrangement joins TRBV5-1 to TRBJ1-3; 7 positions match TRBD1. CDR3 size: 15 residues. Per germline, CDR1 SGHRS and CDR2 YFSETQ. With 3 bases clipped from V and 0 bases from J, the junction kept 3 bases outside the gene matches. In nucleotides, the CDR3 is TGCGCCAGCAGCTGGACAGGAACCTCTGGAAACACCATATATTTT. Its protein product is CASSWTGTSGNTIYF.

At least ten counts were recorded for this clonotype. The chain is built from TRBV14 and TRBJ1-2; D gene uncertain. Germline V gene lookup returns CDR1 SGHDN and CDR2 FVKESK. The CDR3 has 14 residues. V gave up 1 base and J gave up 2 bases, with 8 bases separating them. The CDR3 here is CASSQATTNYGYTF. The DNA for the CDR3 is TGTGCCAGCAGCCAAGCGACAACCAACTATGGCTACACCTTC.

V usage is TRBV5-1 and J usage is TRBJ2-3, with 12 bases fitting TRBD1. CDR1 and CDR2 (germline): SGHRS, YFSETQ. V shed 7 bases, J shed 1 base, and the junction held 10 bases outside the gene matches. The CDR3 loop spans 17 amino acids. CDR3 sequence (DNA): TGCGCCAGCGGCATCGGGACAGGGGGCTCTCGCACAGATACGCAGTATTTT. Amino acid sequence: CASGIGTGGSRTDTQYF. Together with reference TRBV5-1 and TRBJ2-3, the CDR3 gives the full variable domain: KAGVTQTPRYLIKTRGQQVTLSCSPISGHRSVSWYQQTPGQGLQFLFEYFSETQRNKGNFPGRFSGRQFSNSRSEMNVSTLELGDSALYLCASGIGTGGSRTDTQYFGPGTRLTVL.

Remarks on this clonotype: The junction does not match germline at one end; this may be a read error. The rearrangement links TRBV20-1 to TRBJ1-2; D uncertain. The CDR3 totals 16 residues. Germline V gives CDR1 DFQATT, CDR2 SNEGSKA (reference sequence). The chain's CDR3 is CCARADGVPKDYGYTF. CDR3 in DNA: TGCTGTGCTAGAGCCGACGGGGTCCCAAAGGACTATGGCTACACCTTC.

The chain is built from TRBV2 and TRBJ2-1; 8 nucleotides match TRBD2. The CDR3 has 18 residues. The J segment lost 0 bases and the V segment lost 1 base, leaving 8 bases of the junction unmatched. Germline V gene lookup returns CDR1 SNHLY and CDR2 FYNNEI. CDR3 amino acids: CASSEDTSGKSSYNEQFF. The DNA of the CDR3 is TGTGCCAGCAGTGAAGATACTAGCGGCAAAAGCTCCTACAATGAGCAGTTCTTC.

This clonotype was detected a few times. This rearrangement joins TRBV6-2 or TRBV6-3 to TRBJ2-5; D unresolved. The germline gives CDR1 MNHEY, CDR2 SVGEGT. V gave up 0 bases and J gave up 4 bases, with 15 bases separating them. The CDR3 spans 16 residues. CDR3 amino acids: CASSYSNGRVTETQYF. In DNA, the CDR3 is TGTGCCAGCAGTTACTCGAATGGAAGGGTCACAGAGACCCAGTACTTC.

The V and J genes are TRBV5-1 and TRBJ2-2; a possible D gene is TRBD2 (7 bases). In germline, CDR1 is SGHRS, CDR2 YFSETQ. There are 15 residues in the CDR3. V was trimmed by 4 bases and J by 7 bases, leaving 17 bases between them. CDR3 residues: CASSGPGGRIGELFF. Written as DNA, the CDR3 is TGCGCCAGCAGCGGTCCGGGGGGCCGAATCGGGGAGCTGTTTTTT.

The chain has TRBV5-6 and TRBJ2-1, with 9 positions matching TRBD2. CDR3 size: 15 residues. V lost 2 bases, J lost 6 bases, and 6 bases stayed unmatched. The germline V gene has CDR1 SGHDT and CDR2 YYEEEE. The CDR3 coding sequence is TGTGCCAGCAGCTTAGCTAGCGGGGCTGGCAATGAGCAGTTCTTC. This codes for CASSLASGAGNEQFF.

The V gene is TRBV15, the J gene TRBJ1-1; D not resolved. The V gene lost 1 base and the J gene lost 6 bases, with 6 bases spanning the gap. CDR1 LNHNV and CDR2 YYDKDF come from the germline V gene (reference sequence). This CDR3 contains 12 residues. The CDR3 coding sequence is TGTGCCACCAGCAGAGCAACCCCTGAAGCTTTCTTT. It codes for CATSRATPEAFF.

DNA for the CDR3: TGTGCCAGCAGCACAAGGGTCGGGGCCCGCCAAGAGACCCAGTACTTC. Its translation: CASSTRVGARQETQYF. This rearrangement joins TRBV7-2 to TRBJ2-5, with D perhaps assigned TRBD1 or TRBD2 (5 bases each). The ends were cut back, 5 bases at V and 1 base at J, with 17 bases in the middle. The CDR3 runs 16 residues. CDR1 and CDR2 from the germline V gene are SGHTA and FQGNSA.

V gene TRBV6-2 or TRBV6-3 combines with J gene TRBJ2-1; 16 bases fit TRBD2. This CDR3 region has 20 residues. V trimming: 10 bases; J trimming: 2 bases; junction bases outside the gene matches: 17. Germline values: CDR1 MNHEY, CDR2 SVGEGT. CDR3 region: CATRRVGGLAGGSPYNEQFF. CDR3 DNA: TGTGCCACCCGAAGGGTCGGGGGACTAGCGGGAGGGTCCCCCTACAATGAGCAGTTCTTC.

This clonotype was detected a few times. The rearrangement links TRBV6-1 to TRBJ1-2; TRBD1 aligns across 9 bases. Germline CDR1 reads MNHNS; CDR2 reads SASEGT. The CDR3 covers 15 residues. After removal of 7 bases from V and 0 bases from J, the junction contained 6 bases not matched to a gene. The CDR3 loop is CASTPTGGANYGYTF. The CDR3 region has the DNA TGTGCCAGCACCCCGACAGGGGGAGCTAACTATGGCTACACCTTC.

This clonotype was observed many times. This chain connects TRBV7-6 to TRBJ2-1; TRBD1 aligns across 8 bases. Trimming took 2 bases from V and 6 from J; bases not matched to a gene: 6. The CDR3 contains 15 residues. Germline-derived CDR1 and CDR2 are SGHVS and FNYEAQ. The CDR3 spells CASSLPGQGFNEQFF. The CDR3 nucleotides read TGTGCCAGCAGCTTACCCGGACAGGGCTTCAATGAGCAGTTCTTC.

The V and J genes are TRBV12-3 or TRBV12-4 and TRBJ1-5; 7 positions agree with TRBD1. The V segment lost 6 bases and the J segment 7 bases; nucleotides outside the gene matches: 9. This CDR3 spans 14 amino acids. CDR3 nucleotides: TGTGCCAGCAGACCCGGACAGGCGAGGCAGCCCCAGCATTTT. Encoded protein: CASRPGQARQPQHF.

This clonotype has ten or more counts. The V and J genes are TRBV5-1 and TRBJ1-1; D perhaps matches TRBD1 (5 bases). The CDR3 loop spans 16 amino acids. Germline lookup yields CDR1 SGHRS and CDR2 YFSETQ. V shed 3 bases and J shed 1 base, with 16 bases lying between them. The chain's CDR3 is CASSSAGDLRNTEAFF. CDR3 coding DNA: TGCGCCAGCAGCTCCGCGGGGGACCTGAGGAACACTGAAGCTTTCTTT.

In its sample, this clonotype was seen many times. The chain is built from TRBV28 and TRBJ2-7; 7 bases agree with TRBD1. V was pared by 4 bases and J by 3 bases, with 6 bases of the junction left unmatched. The germline V gene has CDR1 MDHEN and CDR2 SYDVKM. This CDR3 has 14 residues. CDR3 sequence: CASSSPGTVYEQYF. CDR3 sequence (DNA): TGTGCCAGCAGTTCACCCGGGACAGTCTACGAGCAGTACTTC.

This clonotype was picked up many times. The genes are TRBV14 and TRBJ2-1; 15 bases line up with TRBD2. V trimming: 4 bases; J trimming: 1 base; junction bases outside the gene matches: 11. Germline V gene sequence: CDR1 SGHDN, CDR2 FVKESK. The CDR3 covers 20 residues. This chain's CDR3 is CASSPGLEGLAGGSYNEQFF. CDR3 nucleotides: TGTGCCAGCAGCCCTGGTCTTGAGGGACTAGCGGGAGGATCCTACAATGAGCAGTTCTTC.

This clonotype showed up just a few times. The chain recombines TRBV28 with TRBJ1-5, with a weak D call TRBD1 (6 bases). CDR3 size: 15 residues. V was shortened by 6 bases and J by 8 bases, with 20 bases between the two germline ends. From germline, CDR1 is MDHEN and CDR2 SYDVKM. The CDR3 DNA reads TGTGCCAGCAGCCTAGGACTAGGGGGAGGAAAGCCCCAGCATTTT. This codes for CASSLGLGGGKPQHF.

Only one count was recorded for this clonotype. The chain combines TRBV5-1 with TRBJ2-3; TRBD2 agrees at 9 bases. The germline gives CDR1 SGHRS, CDR2 YFSETQ. V dropped 1 base and J dropped 1; count of bases not matched to a gene: 4. This CDR3 contains 16 residues. The CDR3 DNA follows: TGCGCCAGCAGCTTGACTAGCGGGTTTGGCACAGATACGCAGTATTTT. It encodes CASSLTSGFGTDTQYF.

The chain uses TRBV12-3 or TRBV12-4 and TRBJ1-5; no definite D call. V lost 3 bases and J lost 1, with 7 bases in between. The CDR3 contains 14 residues. The CDR3 protein is CASSFSRSNQPQHF. CDR3 bases: TGTGCCAGCAGTTTCAGCAGGAGCAATCAGCCCCAGCATTTT.

This clonotype has a handful of counts. This chain uses TRBV18 with TRBJ2-5, with D tentatively TRBD1 or TRBD2 (6 bases each). V was cut by 0 bases and J by 0 bases, with 14 bases left in between. The CDR3 sequence is 17 residues long. Germline V lookup: CDR1 KGHSH, CDR2 LQKENI. CDR3 residues: CASSPPVGGPNQETQYF. The CDR3 coding sequence is TGTGCCAGCTCACCACCCGTCGGGGGCCCAAACCAAGAGACCCAGTACTTC. Filled out from reference TRBV18 and TRBJ2-5, the complete variable domain reads NAGVMQNPRHLVRRRGQEARLRCSPMKGHSHVYWYRQLPEEGLKFMVYLQKENIIDESGMPKERFSAEFPKEGPSILRIQQVVRGDSAAYFCASSPPVGGPNQETQYFGPGTRLLVL.

The rearrangement joins TRBV12-3 or TRBV12-4 to TRBJ2-1; D gene unclear. With 4 bases removed from V and 9 bases from J, the gap between germline ends came to 16 bases. The CDR3 has 14 residues. CDR3 bases: TGTGCCAGCAGTTCCGAAGCTAGATGGGGTGAGCAGTTCTTC. It encodes CASSSEARWGEQFF.

This clonotype has just a few counts. This chain uses TRBV5-1 with TRBJ2-3, with 8 positions matching TRBD2. Germline lookup yields CDR1 SGHRS and CDR2 YFSETQ. The CDR3 runs 17 residues. V was clipped by 0 bases and J by 0 bases; unmatched bases: 6. The CDR3, as DNA: TGCGCCAGCAGCTTGGGTGTAGCGGGGATAAGCACAGATACGCAGTATTTT. Residues: CASSLGVAGISTDTQYF.

This clonotype was observed a few times. The junction departs from germline at one end; a sequencing error may be responsible. V gene TRBV12-3 or TRBV12-4 combines with J gene TRBJ1-2, with 9 bases lining up with TRBD1. The CDR3 runs to 12 residues. The chain's CDR3 is CASGLSRDRAPF. The CDR3 DNA reads TGTGCCAGCGGACTCTCCCGGGACAGGGCCCCCTTC.

The J gene is TRBJ2-7, the V gene TRBV28; D remains unclear. The CDR3 is 13 residues long. V was shortened by 2 bases and J by 6 bases, with 11 bases between the two germline ends. Per germline, CDR1 MDHEN and CDR2 SYDVKM. The CDR3, as DNA: TGTGCCAGCAGTTTAAGCAGCCTCCTCGAGCAGTACTTC. Encoded protein: CASSLSSLLEQYF.

The V call is TRBV11-2, the J call TRBJ2-1; D not resolved. Germline CDR1 is SGHAT and CDR2 is FQNNGV. Between the trimmed V and J ends, which lost 0 bases and 6 bases, there was a span of 9 bases. This CDR3 comprises 14 residues. CDR3 amino acids: CASSLDIPRNEQFF. The CDR3 coding sequence is TGTGCCAGCAGCTTAGATATCCCGCGCAATGAGCAGTTCTTC.

The chain carries TRBV20-1 and TRBJ2-7, with 8 nucleotides matching TRBD1. The CDR3 is 17 residues long. CDR1 is DFQATT and CDR2 is SNEGSKA in the germline V gene (reference sequence). Losses at the gene ends were 2 bases for V and 0 bases for J; bases not matched to a gene: 12. This CDR3 is CSARRIPGTGLSYEQYF. The CDR3 DNA is TGCAGTGCTAGACGTATTCCCGGGACAGGACTCTCCTACGAGCAGTACTTC.

Only a few counts were recorded for this clonotype. This rearrangement joins TRBV29-1 to TRBJ2-5; D may be TRBD2 (6 bases). Trimming shortened V by 3 bases and J by 4 bases, and 15 bases separated the two germline ends. The germline gives CDR1 SQVTM, CDR2 ANQGSEA. The CDR3 totals 14 residues. The CDR3 region has the DNA TGCAGCGTTGAGTCCACCGGGAGCGGAGAGACCCAGTACTTC. Translated, it gives CSVESTGSGETQYF.

The chain combines TRBV12-3 or TRBV12-4 with TRBJ1-3; no definite D call. CDR3 length: 15 amino acids. Between the trimmed V and J ends, which lost 2 bases and 3 bases, there was a span of 11 bases. The CDR3 nucleotides are TGTGCCAGCAGTTTAAGCGGGAAAGGTGGAAACACCATATATTTT. Encoded protein: CASSLSGKGGNTIYF.